The TCR beta chain under discussion was sequenced for a study of neoadjuvant anti-PD-1 for oral cavity cancer. CDR1 and CDR2 from the germline V gene are SGHNT and YYREEE (reference sequence). The CDR3 has 15 amino acids. Trimming left V 3 bases short and J 2 bases short, with 15 bases between. The time point: after neoadjuvant nivolumab, at surgical resection. Assay used: immunoSEQ multiplex PCR; TCRdb lists only in-frame clones, some missing. Among approximately 37,000 clones listed, about 36% were seen once. This sequence joins TRBV5-4 and TRBJ2-7; maybe TRBD2 (6 bases). The source was tumor tissue, collected after nivolumab (anti-PD-1) treatment. The TCR was taken from a person between 40 and 79 years old with oral cavity squamous cell carcinoma. The CDR3 loop reads CASSWGVAGPYEQYF. CDR3 nucleotide sequence: TGTGCCAGCAGCTGGGGGGTAGCTGGCCCCTACGAGCAGTACTTC.